These 8 T cell receptor beta chains share one sample of origin, sequenced in a study of cytomegalovirus exposure and HLA in healthy donors. This table comes from immunoSEQ multiplex PCR, and its TCRdb copy is limited to in-frame clones, with some not included. The sample shows 150,000 to 200,000 clones, about nine tenths of them seen only once. The sequencing sample was made of PBMCs. The source of these receptors is a man younger than 35 in good health and CMV-seropositive.

This clone was found once. The V call is TRBV4-1, the J call TRBJ2-2; D might be TRBD1 (6 bases). Germline CDR1 MGHRA, CDR2 YSYEKL. V was shortened by 3 bases and J by 6 bases, with 14 bases between the two germline ends. This CDR3 is 15 amino acids long. Here the CDR3 reads CASSQRDTLAGELFF. In nucleotides, the CDR3 is TGCGCCAGCAGCCAGAGGGACACCCTCGCCGGGGAGCTGTTTTTT.

J is TRBJ2-7 and V is TRBV28, with TRBD1 identical over 7 bases. V lost 6 bases and J lost 1; bases outside the gene matches: 6. This CDR3 is built from 14 residues. The germline V gene encodes CDR1 MDHEN and CDR2 SYDVKM. The CDR3 nucleotides are TGTGCCAGCAGAGAGACAGGGATATCCTACGAGCAGTACTTC. The encoded protein is CASRETGISYEQYF.

The V and J genes are TRBV19 and TRBJ2-2, with 10 bases that match TRBD2. This CDR3 spans 16 amino acids. With V trimmed by 5 bases and J by 7 bases, 10 bases remained unmatched. The germline CDR1 and CDR2 sequences are LNHDA and SQIVND (reference sequence). In DNA form, the CDR3 reads TGTGCCAGTAGTTCTCTAGCGGGAGTAATGGGCGGGGAGCTGTTTTTT. The encoded protein is CASSSLAGVMGGELFF.

Details on this clone: Distinct nucleotide sequences in the sample also encode this CDR3. CDR3 protein: CASSPSGSSYNEQFF. Written as DNA, the CDR3 is TGTGCCAGCAGCCCGAGCGGGAGCTCCTACAATGAGCAGTTCTTC. J is TRBJ2-1 and V is TRBV7-9; TRBD2 matches 8 bases. The CDR3 contains 15 residues. Germline lookup yields CDR1 SEHNR and CDR2 FQNEAQ (reference sequence). Unmatched junction bases numbered 3, after V lost 5 bases and J lost 0 bases.

The CDR3 nucleotides read TGTGCCAGCAGCGTAGGACCATCTAGCTCCTACGAGCAGTACTTC. Amino acids: CASSVGPSSSYEQYF. The V and J genes are TRBV9 and TRBJ2-7, with D unresolved. The germline V and J ends were trimmed by 0 bases and 0 bases, with 10 bases remaining between them. The CDR3 is made up of 15 amino acids. Germline assignment: CDR1 SGDLS and CDR2 YYNGEE.

The chain employs TRBV27 and TRBJ2-1; 11 bases map to TRBD2. The CDR3 covers 17 residues. The germline V gene has CDR1 MNHEY and CDR2 SMNVEV (reference sequence). V shed 4 bases and J 2 bases; nucleotides not matched to a gene: 7. CDR3 in amino acids: CASSSIGSGRAYNEQFF. The CDR3 DNA sequence: TGTGCCAGCAGTTCCATCGGTAGCGGGAGGGCCTACAATGAGCAGTTCTTC.

The rearrangement uses TRBV19 and TRBJ2-7; TRBD1 matches 9 bases. Looked up from germline, CDR1 is LNHDA and CDR2 is SQIVND (reference sequence). V lost 9 bases to trimming and J lost 3 bases; unmatched junction nucleotides: 3. The CDR3 is 12 amino acids. The DNA of the CDR3 is TGTGCCAGCCGGGACAGGGACTACGAGCAGTACTTC. Translating gives CASRDRDYEQYF.

V is TRBV30 and J is TRBJ2-1, with TRBD2 matching 8 bases. After removal of 3 bases from V and 7 bases from J, the junction contained 11 bases not matched to a gene. Per the germline V gene, CDR1 is GTSNPN and CDR2 is SVGIG (reference sequence). The CDR3 consists of 15 residues. Here the CDR3 DNA reads TGTGCCTGGAGCCCAGCGGGAGTAAGATGGAATGAGCAGTTCTTC. Translating it yields CAWSPAGVRWNEQFF.